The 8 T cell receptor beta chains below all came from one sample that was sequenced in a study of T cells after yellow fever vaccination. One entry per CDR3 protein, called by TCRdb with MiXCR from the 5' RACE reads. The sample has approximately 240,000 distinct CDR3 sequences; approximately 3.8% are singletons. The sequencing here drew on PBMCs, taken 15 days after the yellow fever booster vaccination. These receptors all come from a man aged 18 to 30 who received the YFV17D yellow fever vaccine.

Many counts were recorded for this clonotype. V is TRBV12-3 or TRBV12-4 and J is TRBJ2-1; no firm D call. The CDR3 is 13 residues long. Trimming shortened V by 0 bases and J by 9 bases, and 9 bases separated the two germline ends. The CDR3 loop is CASSLALRREQFF. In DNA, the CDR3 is TGTGCCAGCAGTTTAGCGCTCAGGCGTGAGCAGTTCTTC.

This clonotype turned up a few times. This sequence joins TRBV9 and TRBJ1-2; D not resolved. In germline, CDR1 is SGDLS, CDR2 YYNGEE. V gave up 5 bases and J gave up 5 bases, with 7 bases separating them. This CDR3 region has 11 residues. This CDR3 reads CASRAAYGYTF. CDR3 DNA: TGTGCCAGCAGAGCAGCATATGGCTACACCTTC.

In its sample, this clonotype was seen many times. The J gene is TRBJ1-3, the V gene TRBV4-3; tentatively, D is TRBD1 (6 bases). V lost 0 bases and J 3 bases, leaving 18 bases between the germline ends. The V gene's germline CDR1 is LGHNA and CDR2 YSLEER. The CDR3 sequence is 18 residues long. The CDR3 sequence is CASSQESPRGVNGNTIYF. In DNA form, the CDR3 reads TGCGCCAGCAGCCAAGAAAGCCCGAGGGGGGTCAATGGAAACACCATATATTTT.

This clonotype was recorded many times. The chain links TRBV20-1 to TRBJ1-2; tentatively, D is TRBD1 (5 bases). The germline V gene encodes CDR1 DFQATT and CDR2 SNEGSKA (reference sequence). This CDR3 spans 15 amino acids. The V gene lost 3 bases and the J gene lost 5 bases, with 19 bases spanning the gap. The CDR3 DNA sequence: TGCAGTGCTAGGGTACCTCCAGGGTTTCGTTATGGCTACACCTTC. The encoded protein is CSARVPPGFRYGYTF.

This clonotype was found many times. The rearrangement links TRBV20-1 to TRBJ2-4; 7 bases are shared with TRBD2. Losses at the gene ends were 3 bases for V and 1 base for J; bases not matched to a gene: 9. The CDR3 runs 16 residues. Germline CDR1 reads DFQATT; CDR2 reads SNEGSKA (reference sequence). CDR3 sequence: CSASRGGEMAKNIQYF. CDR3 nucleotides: TGCAGTGCTAGCCGGGGAGGGGAAATGGCCAAAAACATTCAGTACTTC.

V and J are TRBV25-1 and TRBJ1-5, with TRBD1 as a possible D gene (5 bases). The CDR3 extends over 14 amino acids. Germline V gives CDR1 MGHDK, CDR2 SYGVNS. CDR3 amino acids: CSPRAGCSNQPQHF. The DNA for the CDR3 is TGTTCACCCAGGGCAGGGTGTAGCAATCAGCCCCAGCATTTT.

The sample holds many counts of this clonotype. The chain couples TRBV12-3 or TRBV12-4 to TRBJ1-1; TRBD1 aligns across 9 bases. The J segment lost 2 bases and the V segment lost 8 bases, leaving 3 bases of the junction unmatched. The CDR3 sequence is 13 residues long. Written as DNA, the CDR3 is TGTGCCAGCCAACAGGGGGCCAACACTGAAGCTTTCTTT. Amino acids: CASQQGANTEAFF.

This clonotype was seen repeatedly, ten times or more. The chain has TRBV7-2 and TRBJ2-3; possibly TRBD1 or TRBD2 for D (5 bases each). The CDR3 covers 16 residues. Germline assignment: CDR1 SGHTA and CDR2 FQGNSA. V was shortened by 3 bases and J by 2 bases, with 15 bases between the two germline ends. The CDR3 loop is CASSFWIGGSTDTQYF. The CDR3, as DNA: TGTGCCAGCAGCTTTTGGATTGGGGGATCCACAGATACGCAGTATTTT.